This T cell receptor (beta chain) was identified in a study of regulatory T cells in long-lasting Graves disease. CDR3 regions were amplified by Arm-PCR using iRepertoire HTBI primers to build TCR beta libraries. In TCRdb, the multiplex PCR reads were re-called with MiXCR into one record per CDR3 protein. The sample shows fewer than 400,000 distinct CDR3 sequences, less than 25% of them seen only once. Specified time point: persistent/refractory GD, antithyroid drugs over 5 years with positive TRAb. Preparation of the TCR library used RNA extracted from PBMCs. Trimming took 5 bases from V and 3 from J, leaving 14 bases between them. The length of the CDR3 is 14 residues. The V gene's germline CDR1 is SQVTM and CDR2 ANQGSEA. Study-level points and caveats: TRBV28, TRBJ1-2 and TRBJ2-5 emerged as the favored segments in persistent disease. Persistent Graves' patients showed a TCR diversity that was lower than that of newly diagnosed ones.

For this clonotype: Its antigen is as yet unknown.

The sequencing used peripheral blood mononuclear cells (PBMCs), collected when the disease was refractory, from a patient treated with antithyroid drugs. The chain combines TRBV29-1 with TRBJ2-1; no reliable D call. The TCR sequence derives from a female donor with Graves disease. The CDR3 DNA reads TGCAGCGTTTACAGCGTACTACACTACAATGAGCAGTTCTTC. It codes for CSVYSVLHYNEQFF.